A single sample gave rise to the 18 T cell receptor beta chains below, sequenced in a study of cytomegalovirus exposure and HLA in healthy donors. This PCR relied on a set of 60 Vbeta primers and 13 Jbeta primers. Sequenced by immunoSEQ multiplex PCR; TCRdb stores in-frame clones only, minus some. This sample has 250,000 to 350,000 clones, with 70% to 90% found just once. Sequenced: PBMCs. These receptors all come from a man aged 35 to 55 in good health and CMV-seropositive.

The V call is TRBV7-2, the J call TRBJ2-7, with a possible D match to TRBD2 (6 bases). The V end was cut by 1 base, the J end by 6 bases, with 16 bases between. In germline, CDR1 is SGHTA, CDR2 FQGNSA. The CDR3 extends over 15 amino acids. The CDR3 spells CASSLDGGPFGEQYF. DNA of the CDR3: TGTGCCAGCAGCTTAGACGGAGGGCCGTTCGGCGAGCAGTACTTC. Together with reference TRBV7-2 and TRBJ2-7, the CDR3 gives the full variable domain: GAGVSQSPSNKVTEKGKDVELRCDPISGHTALYWYRQSLGQGLEFLIYFQGNSAPDKSGLPSDRFSAERTGGSVSTLTIQRTQQEDSAVYLCASSLDGGPFGEQYFGPGTRLTVT.

V gene TRBV28 combines with J gene TRBJ1-2, with D perhaps TRBD1 (6 bases). Germline CDR1 reads MDHEN; CDR2 reads SYDVKM. The CDR3 extends over 17 amino acids. Trimming left V 3 bases short and J 4 bases short, with 21 bases between. The CDR3 DNA reads as TGTGCCAGCAGTTTCACCGGGGGGCCCACAACCGCCTATGGCTACACCTTC. This codes for CASSFTGGPTTAYGYTF.

This clone was recorded once. The chain recombines TRBV28 with TRBJ2-3; TRBD2 agrees at 8 bases. CDR3 length: 15 amino acids. The germline gives CDR1 MDHEN, CDR2 SYDVKM. V shed 3 bases, J shed 4 bases, and the junction held 6 bases outside the gene matches. CDR3 in amino acids: CASSLGGLDPDTQYF. For the CDR3, the DNA is TGTGCCAGCAGTTTGGGGGGACTAGACCCAGATACGCAGTATTTT.

A single count supports this clone. The rearrangement joins TRBV5-8 to TRBJ2-1, with a tentative D call TRBD2 (5 bases). Trimming removed 4 bases at V and 5 bases at J, with 16 bases between. The CDR3 extends over 15 amino acids. The V gene's germline CDR1 is SGHTS and CDR2 YDEGEE. In DNA, the CDR3 is TGTGCCAGCAGCATGAGGGAGTATCGCCACAATGAGCAGTTCTTC. This codes for CASSMREYRHNEQFF. The variable domain in full, with the rest retrieved from reference TRBV5-8 and TRBJ2-1, is EAGVTQSPTHLIKTRGQQATLRCSPISGHTSVYWYQQALGLGLQFLLWYDEGEERNRGNFPPRFSGRQFPNYSSELNVNALELEDSALYLCASSMREYRHNEQFFGPGTRLTVL.

The gene calls are TRBV19 and TRBJ2-5; the match to TRBD1 covers 7 bases. Germline-derived CDR1 and CDR2 are LNHDA and SQIVND (reference sequence). CDR3 length equals 15 residues. Trimming removed 3 bases from V and 2 bases from J; junction bases left unmatched: 6. CDR3 bases: TGTGCCAGTAGTATTTTCCTGGGACAGCAAGAGACCCAGTACTTC. Translation: CASSIFLGQQETQYF.

The DNA for the CDR3 is TGTGCCAGCATGCGTAGCGGAGTTAAGCATGAGCAGTTCTTC. Protein product: CASMRSGVKHEQFF. The gene calls are TRBV2 and TRBJ2-1, with D possibly matching TRBD2 (6 bases). V was pared by 7 bases and J by 8 bases, with 18 bases between. From germline, CDR1 is SNHLY and CDR2 FYNNEI. The CDR3 runs 14 residues.

The chain couples TRBV28 to TRBJ2-5, with TRBD1 matching 7 bases. V shed 5 bases and J 2 bases; nucleotides not matched to a gene: 8. The CDR3 length is 15 residues. Germline CDR1 reads MDHEN; CDR2 reads SYDVKM. The CDR3 reads CASSRNRGPQETQYF. The CDR3 nucleotides are TGTGCCAGCAGTCGTAACAGGGGACCACAAGAGACCCAGTACTTC. Supplemented by reference TRBV28 and TRBJ2-5, the full variable domain reads DVKVTQSSRYLVKRTGEKVFLECVQDMDHENMFWYRQDPGLGLRLIYFSYDVKMKEKGDIPEGYSVSREKKERFSLILESASTNQTSMYLCASSRNRGPQETQYFGPGTRLLVL.

The chain employs TRBV27 and TRBJ2-5; 9 bases align to TRBD2. CDR1 MNHEY and CDR2 SMNVEV come from the germline V gene (reference sequence). This CDR3 region has 15 residues. V dropped 5 bases and J dropped 0; count of bases not matched to a gene: 4. The CDR3 protein is CASSTGLAYQETQYF. The CDR3 nucleotides read TGTGCCAGCAGTACCGGACTAGCGTACCAAGAGACCCAGTACTTC.

The chain uses TRBV2 and TRBJ2-7; D is uncertain. This CDR3 comprises 14 residues. CDR1 SNHLY and CDR2 FYNNEI come from the germline V gene. V was pared by 3 bases and J by 3 bases, with 12 bases between. The CDR3, as DNA: TGTGCCAGCAGTGAGACTTCTGCGGACTACGAGCAGTACTTC. It is translated as CASSETSADYEQYF.

The rearrangement joins TRBV4-1 to TRBJ2-1, with 14 bases that match TRBD2. Per germline, CDR1 MGHRA and CDR2 YSYEKL. This CDR3 region has 20 residues. After removal of 3 bases from V and 0 bases from J, the junction contained 10 bases not matched to a gene. For the CDR3, the DNA is TGCGCCAGCAGCCATGGCCCGGGACTAGCGGGAGAAGGCTCCTACAATGAGCAGTTCTTC. This sequence encodes CASSHGPGLAGEGSYNEQFF.

The genes are TRBV7-9 and TRBJ2-1, with 7 bases fitting TRBD1. CDR1 is SEHNR and CDR2 is FQNEAQ in the germline V gene (reference sequence). The CDR3 loop spans 16 amino acids. Trimming cost V 1 base and J 2 bases; bases outside gene matches: 5. The CDR3 DNA follows: TGTGCCAGCAGCTTAGGACAGGGTATCACCTACAATGAGCAGTTCTTC. It translates to CASSLGQGITYNEQFF.

This clone showed up just once. The V and J genes are TRBV6-5 and TRBJ1-1; 7 bases line up with TRBD1. CDR3 size: 14 residues. Germline values: CDR1 MNHEY, CDR2 SVGAGI. After removal of 5 bases from V and 7 bases from J, the junction contained 10 bases not matched to a gene. This CDR3 is CASSPRQGWDEAFF. The CDR3 DNA follows: TGTGCCAGCAGTCCCCGACAGGGTTGGGATGAAGCTTTCTTT.

CDR3 nucleotides: TGTGCCTGGAGTGTTCGCGGGTCGGTCTCCTACGAGCAGTACTTC. Its protein is CAWSVRGSVSYEQYF. This chain joins TRBV30 and TRBJ2-7; D might be TRBD2 (5 bases). The CDR3 runs 15 residues. CDR1 and CDR2 from the germline V gene are GTSNPN and SVGIG (reference sequence). Trimming cost V 0 bases and J 0 bases, with 12 bases left between them. Drawing the rest from reference TRBV30 and TRBJ2-7, the complete variable domain is SQTIHQWPATLVQPVGSPLSLECTVEGTSNPNLYWYRQAAGRGLQLLFYSVGIGQISSEVPQNLSASRPQDRQFILSSKKLLLSDSGFYLCAWSVRGSVSYEQYFGPGTRLTVT.

The V call is TRBV19, the J call TRBJ1-1, with D tentatively TRBD1 (6 bases). The CDR3 sequence is 14 residues long. The V and J ends lost 7 bases and 7 bases respectively, with 19 bases between them. CDR1 is LNHDA and CDR2 is SQIVND in the germline V gene (reference sequence). The DNA for the CDR3 is TGTGCCAGTACACTCCTGGGGGCGAACTTTGAAGCTTTCTTT. This translates into CASTLLGANFEAFF.

The gene calls are TRBV6-4 and TRBJ1-1, with unresolved D. CDR1 and CDR2 (germline): MRHNA, SNTAGT. This CDR3 contains 13 residues. V lost 8 bases and J 1 base, leaving 11 bases between the germline ends. Here the CDR3 reads CASSSEGNTEAFF. CDR3 sequence (DNA): TGTGCCAGCTCCTCAGAGGGGAACACTGAAGCTTTCTTT.

V is TRBV19 and J is TRBJ1-2, with 8 positions matching TRBD1. Trimming at V came to 7 bases and at J to 10 bases, leaving 8 bases not matched to a gene. The CDR3 has 12 residues. The germline V gene has CDR1 LNHDA and CDR2 SQIVND (reference sequence). CDR3 sequence (DNA): TGTGCCAGTACCATCTCAGGGGGCGTCTACACCTTC. Encoded protein: CASTISGGVYTF.

Notes on this clone: At one boundary the junction diverges from the germline segment, which might be a read error. The rearrangement links TRBV7-9 to TRBJ2-5; no firm D call. The J call may be wrong; the DNA end is better matched by TRBJ2-7. In germline, CDR1 is SEHNR, CDR2 FQNEAQ (reference sequence). The CDR3 runs to 12 residues. For the CDR3, the DNA is TGTTCCAGCAGCTCGATTCCCTACGAGCAGTACTTC. Protein product: CSSSSIPYEQYF.

This clone was seen a few times. The chain uses TRBV4-3 and TRBJ2-2; no clear D gene. The germline V gene encodes CDR1 LGHNA and CDR2 YSLEER. The CDR3 totals 17 residues. V gave up 1 base and J gave up 2 bases, with 14 bases separating them. The chain's CDR3 is CASSQAKSGSNTGELFF. In nucleotides, the CDR3 is TGCGCCAGCAGCCAAGCTAAGTCAGGCAGTAACACCGGGGAGCTGTTTTTT.